This T cell receptor (beta chain) was observed in a study of Graves' ophthalmopathy and Graves' hyperthyroidism. Trimming took off 0 bases at V and 0 bases at J, with 12 bases between the two ends. There are 17 residues in the CDR3. CDR1 is MNHNY and CDR2 is SVGAGI in the germline V gene (reference sequence). This clonotype was observed a few times. The study amplified TCR beta CDR3 regions using RNA transcripts. The workflow started with a first-round RT-PCR run with HTBI primers and then moved on to a second-round multiplex PCR. MiXCR, applied by TCRdb to the multiplex PCR reads, yields one record per CDR3 protein. The data contain hundreds of thousands of distinct CDR3 sequences, 35% to 50% of them singletons.

The TCR comes from an adult man with Graves' ophthalmopathy. The gene calls are TRBV6-6 and TRBJ1-3; no clear D gene. Input material: peripheral blood. CDR3 region: CASSYSGRLDSGNTIYF. Here the CDR3 DNA reads TGTGCCAGCAGTTACTCAGGCAGGCTGGACTCTGGAAACACCATATATTTT.